The 17 T cell receptor beta chains in this list originate from one sample, sequenced in a study of identical twins. TCRdb used MiXCR to reprocess the 5' RACE reads, holding one entry per CDR3 protein. Counted here are 420,000 or so distinct CDR3 sequences, approximately 18% occurring once; the ten biggest clones make up 10% to 15%. The sequenced sample consisted of naive T cells sorted from blood. These receptors originate from a man aged 50 to 59 in good health.

This clonotype was found a few times. The chain joins TRBV5-6 to TRBJ2-3; a possible D gene is TRBD2 (6 bases). The CDR3 length is 16 residues. The germline V and J ends were trimmed by 4 bases and 0 bases, with 15 bases remaining between them. CDR1 and CDR2 (germline): SGHDT, YYEEEE. For the CDR3, the DNA is TGTGCCAGCAGCCGAACTAGCTTTGGTAGCACAGATACGCAGTATTTT. It yields the protein CASSRTSFGSTDTQYF.

This clonotype has at least ten counts. The gene calls are TRBV11-2 and TRBJ2-3; 7 positions match TRBD2. Germline CDR1 reads SGHAT; CDR2 reads FQNNGV. This CDR3 comprises 16 residues. Losses at the gene ends were 1 base for V and 3 bases for J; bases not matched to a gene: 7. The CDR3 nucleotides read TGTGCCAGCAGCTTAGCGGGCGGGAGTCTAACAGATACGCAGTATTTT. Translated: CASSLAGGSLTDTQYF.

This clonotype appeared a few times. The chain employs TRBV7-2 and TRBJ1-1, with TRBD1 matching over 7 bases. Germline V lookup: CDR1 SGHTA, CDR2 FQGNSA. V shed 5 bases, J shed 11 bases, and the junction held 5 bases outside the gene matches. The CDR3 extends over 11 amino acids. The DNA of the CDR3 is TGTGCCAGCAGCACAGGGGCGGGGGCTTTCTTT. Protein: CASSTGAGAFF.

This clonotype was observed a few times. J is TRBJ1-4 and V is TRBV6-1; the match to TRBD1 covers 9 bases. Germline V gives CDR1 MNHNS, CDR2 SASEGT. This CDR3 comprises 15 residues. The ends lost 6 bases at V and 7 bases at J; junction bases unmatched: 9. In DNA form, the CDR3 reads TGTGCCAGCAGAGATCCGGGGACAGGGACTGAAAAACTGTTTTTT. As protein: CASRDPGTGTEKLFF.

This clonotype was observed at least ten times. V is TRBV7-2 and J is TRBJ2-7; 9 bases are a match to TRBD2. The V gene's germline CDR1 is SGHTA and CDR2 FQGNSA. Losses at the gene ends were 5 bases for V and 1 base for J; bases not matched to a gene: 9. The CDR3 covers 16 residues. CDR3 bases: TGTGCCAGCAGCCCCGTAGCGGGAGTGGGTTCCTACGAGCAGTACTTC. Translation: CASSPVAGVGSYEQYF.

This clonotype was observed at least ten times. V gene TRBV4-3 combines with J gene TRBJ2-1; TRBD2 aligns across 10 bases. CDR1 is LGHNA and CDR2 is YSLEER in the germline V gene. V shed 0 bases and J 4 bases; nucleotides not matched to a gene: 3. The CDR3 loop spans 16 amino acids. The CDR3 loop reads CASSQEGTSAYNEQFF. The CDR3, as DNA: TGCGCCAGCAGCCAAGAAGGGACTAGCGCGTACAATGAGCAGTTCTTC.

The rearrangement links TRBV29-1 to TRBJ2-5; TRBD1 matches 7 bases. The germline gives CDR1 SQVTM, CDR2 ANQGSEA. CDR3 length: 14 amino acids. V gave up 6 bases and J gave up 2 bases; unmatched junction bases: 9. The CDR3 is CSVVQGWRQETQYF. The CDR3 coding sequence is TGCAGCGTGGTACAGGGGTGGAGACAAGAGACCCAGTACTTC.

This sequence joins TRBV4-2 and TRBJ2-4; 11 nucleotides line up with TRBD1. From germline, CDR1 is LGHNA and CDR2 YNFKEQ. V was pared by 1 base and J by 3 bases, with 2 bases of the junction left unmatched. The CDR3 sequence is 16 residues long. For the CDR3, the DNA is TGTGCCAGCAGCCAAGGCGGGACAGGGGGCAAAAACATTCAGTACTTC. Protein sequence: CASSQGGTGGKNIQYF.

This clonotype came up a few times. The V call is TRBV4-2, the J call TRBJ2-5; no clear D gene. This CDR3 is 13 amino acids long. Germline CDR1 reads LGHNA; CDR2 reads YNFKEQ. V gave up 6 bases and J gave up 0 bases, with 8 bases separating them. This CDR3 is CASSSTYQETQYF. DNA of the CDR3: TGTGCCAGCAGTAGCACCTACCAAGAGACCCAGTACTTC.

The V gene is TRBV10-2, the J gene TRBJ2-1, with D perhaps matching TRBD1 (5 bases). From germline, CDR1 is WSHSY and CDR2 SAAADI. The CDR3 has 14 residues. The V gene lost 6 bases and the J gene lost 3 bases, with 12 bases spanning the gap. Here the CDR3 DNA reads TGCGCCAGCAGAAGAGCAGGGAACTACAATGAGCAGTTCTTC. Its protein product is CASRRAGNYNEQFF.

This clonotype has a count of ten or more. CDR3 residues: CASSHQLAGGYNEQFF. The CDR3 nucleotides read TGTGCCAGCAGCCACCAACTAGCGGGGGGCTACAATGAGCAGTTCTTC. The chain carries TRBV4-2 and TRBJ2-1; 12 positions match TRBD2. The length of the CDR3 is 16 residues. The germline V gene encodes CDR1 LGHNA and CDR2 YNFKEQ. With V trimmed by 3 bases and J by 3 bases, 3 bases remained unmatched.

The V gene is TRBV5-1, the J gene TRBJ2-3, with D perhaps matching TRBD2 (6 bases). In germline, CDR1 is SGHRS, CDR2 YFSETQ. CDR3 length: 14 residues. V was clipped by 3 bases and J by 4 bases, with 12 bases between them. The CDR3 sequence is CASSSQTSSDTQYF. The DNA for the CDR3 is TGCGCCAGCAGCTCACAGACTAGTTCAGATACGCAGTATTTT.

This clonotype was seen a handful of times. The chain carries TRBV7-9 and TRBJ2-5; D may correspond to TRBD1 or TRBD2 (5 bases each). CDR1 and CDR2 from the germline V gene are SEHNR and FQNEAQ (reference sequence). V shed 5 bases and J shed 5 bases, with 18 bases lying between them. The CDR3 has 15 residues. CDR3 sequence reads: CASSHSTGGSETQYF. CDR3 coding DNA: TGTGCCAGCAGCCACAGTACAGGAGGTTCCGAGACCCAGTACTTC.

The table lists this clonotype with many counts. The chain recombines TRBV20-1 with TRBJ2-1, with 11 bases identical to TRBD2. Germline CDR1 reads DFQATT; CDR2 reads SNEGSKA (reference sequence). V shed 1 base and J 4 bases; nucleotides not matched to a gene: 3. This CDR3 region has 15 residues. CDR3 nucleotides: TGCAGTGCTAGAGTAGCGGGAGGGTTATACAATGAGCAGTTCTTC. Translation: CSARVAGGLYNEQFF.

V gene TRBV12-3 or TRBV12-4 combines with J gene TRBJ2-7; 7 bases map to TRBD1. V shed 6 bases and J 6 bases; nucleotides not matched to a gene: 17. The CDR3 sequence is 16 residues long. The CDR3 DNA reads as TGTGCCAGCAGGCGCAGGGCGGCAGGGGGATTCTCCGAGCAGTACTTC. Its protein is CASRRRAAGGFSEQYF.

The gene calls are TRBV29-1 and TRBJ2-7, with TRBD2 as a possible D gene (6 bases). Trimming pared 6 bases from V and 5 bases from J, leaving 14 bases between. Looked up from germline, CDR1 is SQVTM and CDR2 is ANQGSEA. The CDR3 is 12 residues long. CDR3 nucleotides: TGCAGCGTGGGTCGGGGGTCCCACGAGCAGTACTTC. Translating gives CSVGRGSHEQYF.

This clonotype turned up a few times. This sequence joins TRBV6-5 and TRBJ2-6; a weak D match, TRBD1 (6 bases). This CDR3 contains 16 residues. The germline CDR1 and CDR2 sequences are MNHEY and SVGAGI. The germline V and J ends were trimmed by 2 bases and 1 base, with 9 bases remaining between them. The CDR3 reads CASSYDRFSGANVLTF. The CDR3 DNA reads as TGTGCCAGCAGTTACGACAGGTTTTCTGGGGCCAACGTCCTGACTTTC.